This T cell receptor beta chain was sequenced during a study of blood T cells in healthy people across ages. The CDR3 covers 14 residues. Regarding this clonotype: An end of the junction does not agree with germline; a read error may underlie this.

Total RNA, at least 6 micrograms per sample, was extracted from PBMCs. A J-beta primer mix and a sample-barcoded 5' primer were used in a second PCR of about 7 to 12 cycles. Using its own MiXCR run on the 5' RACE reads, TCRdb lists one record per CDR3 protein. The table lists 1.5 million to 2 million distinct CDR3 sequences, approximately 28% of them singletons, with 7.7% in the top ten. Sample: blood. The receptor was derived from a woman aged 25 to 39 in good health. The gene calls are TRBV12-3 or TRBV12-4 and TRBJ2-5; TRBD2 is a possible D gene (5 bases). The end of the DNA fits TRBJ2-7 better, so the J call may be wrong. CDR3 region: CAGSFKLVWDEQYF. The CDR3 DNA sequence: TGTGCCGGCAGTTTCAAACTAGTTTGGGACGAGCAGTACTTC.